Given below is one T cell receptor (beta chain) in context. The data derive from a study of cytomegalovirus exposure and HLA in healthy donors. PCR involved 60 Vbeta and 13 Jbeta primers. Data came from immunoSEQ multiplex PCR; TCRdb stores just in-frame clones and leaves some out. The sample consists of around 160,000 clones, 75% to 80% of them appearing once. Germline lookup yields CDR1 LGHNA and CDR2 YSLEER. The CDR3 consists of 16 residues. The germline V and J ends were trimmed by 2 bases and 1 base, with 9 bases remaining between them. J is TRBJ2-6 and V is TRBV4-3, with TRBD1 as a possible D gene (5 bases). The sequence was obtained from a woman in her 40s in good health and CMV-seropositive. Sample: PBMCs. Here the CDR3 reads CASSQLQGSGANVLTF. The CDR3 DNA sequence: TGCGCCAGCAGCCAACTTCAGGGATCTGGGGCCAACGTCCTGACTTTC.